These T cell receptor beta chains were read from a single sample in a study of CD8 T cells in ankylosing spondylitis. One entry per CDR3 protein, called by TCRdb with MiXCR from the 5' RACE reads. The data hold more than 150,000 distinct CDR3 sequences, with around a tenth observed a single time. The sequencing sample was made of blood, either unsorted or a sorted T cell fraction (not recorded which). Source of these receptors: a male donor with ankylosing spondylitis or in good health (not recorded which). The CDR3 runs from the conserved cysteine through the conserved F or W. Fields, in order: J gene, D gene, V gene, clone size, CDR3 protein, CDR3 DNA. The D gene is left open where the match is weak. Clone size is stated in some rows and not others, as once, few, many or a class when expanded.

J gene: TRBJ1-3; D gene: .; V gene: TRBV5-1; clone size: many; CDR3 protein: CASSPAGGYSSGNTIYF; CDR3 DNA: TGCGCCAGCAGCCCCGCGGGAGGATACAGCTCTGGAAACACCATATATTTT
J gene: TRBJ2-2; D gene: .; V gene: TRBV4-2; clone size: many; CDR3 protein: CASSHDRNTGELFF; CDR3 DNA: TGTGCCAGCAGCCACGACAGGAACACCGGGGAGCTGTTTTTT
J gene: TRBJ2-2; D gene: .; V gene: TRBV2; clone size: many; CDR3 protein: CASRETLTGELFF; CDR3 DNA: TGTGCCAGCAGAGAGACCCTCACCGGGGAGCTGTTTTTT
J gene: TRBJ1-1; D gene: TRBD1; V gene: TRBV29-1; clone size: many; CDR3 protein: CSVDWAYRGRLTEAFF; CDR3 DNA: TGCAGCGTTGATTGGGCGTACAGGGGGCGTCTCACTGAAGCTTTCTTT
J gene: TRBJ2-7; D gene: .; V gene: TRBV20-1; clone size: .; CDR3 protein: CSARDLASAYEQYF; CDR3 DNA: TGCAGTGCTAGAGATTTGGCTAGCGCCTACGAGCAGTACTTC
J gene: TRBJ2-7; D gene: TRBD2; V gene: TRBV7-8; clone size: many; CDR3 protein: CASSFGLAGEMYEQYF; CDR3 DNA: TGTGCCAGCAGCTTCGGGTTGGCGGGAGAGATGTACGAGCAGTACTTC
J gene: TRBJ1-1; D gene: .; V gene: TRBV3-1; clone size: few; CDR3 protein: CASSQDEVNTEAFF; CDR3 DNA: TGTGCCAGCAGCCAAGATGAGGTTAACACTGAAGCTTTCTTT
J gene: TRBJ1-5; D gene: .; V gene: TRBV1; clone size: .; CDR3 protein: CTSSQEGALSNQPQHF; CDR3 DNA: TGCACCAGCAGCCAAGAGGGAGCCCTGAGCAATCAGCCCCAGCATTTT
J gene: TRBJ2-1; D gene: .; V gene: TRBV20-1; clone size: many; CDR3 protein: CSAPPKEINNEQFF; CDR3 DNA: TGCAGTGCACCCCCTAAAGAAATCAACAATGAGCAGTTCTTC
J gene: TRBJ2-3; D gene: .; V gene: TRBV3-1; clone size: .; CDR3 protein: CASSQSPGSSTDTQYF; CDR3 DNA: TGTGCCAGCAGCCAATCTCCCGGAAGTAGCACAGATACGCAGTATTTT
J gene: TRBJ2-5; D gene: TRBD2; V gene: TRBV5-1; clone size: many; CDR3 protein: CASSSGGIRETQYF; CDR3 DNA: TGCGCCAGCTCCAGCGGGGGGATCCGGGAGACCCAGTACTTC
J gene: TRBJ2-5; D gene: .; V gene: TRBV11-2; clone size: few; CDR3 protein: CASSTGQGLQTQYF; CDR3 DNA: TGTGCCAGCAGCACGGGGCAGGGTTTACAGACCCAGTACTTC
J gene: TRBJ1-2; D gene: .; V gene: TRBV5-1; clone size: many; CDR3 protein: CASSLEGGYGYTF; CDR3 DNA: TGCGCCAGCAGCTTGGAAGGGGGCTATGGCTACACCTTC
J gene: TRBJ2-3; D gene: .; V gene: TRBV5-1; clone size: many; CDR3 protein: CASSWAGATDTQYF; CDR3 DNA: TGCGCCAGCAGCTGGGCAGGGGCCACAGATACGCAGTATTTT
J gene: TRBJ1-2; D gene: .; V gene: TRBV29-1; clone size: many; CDR3 protein: CSVLLDGYTF; CDR3 DNA: TGCAGCGTTCTTTTAGATGGCTACACCTTC
J gene: TRBJ2-2; D gene: .; V gene: TRBV6-2/TRBV6-3; clone size: many; CDR3 protein: CASSFNQNTGELFF; CDR3 DNA: TGTGCCAGCAGTTTTAACCAGAACACCGGGGAGCTGTTTTTT
J gene: TRBJ2-1; D gene: TRBD2; V gene: TRBV7-9; clone size: many; CDR3 protein: CASSLILAGGEQFF; CDR3 DNA: TGTGCCAGCAGCTTAATTTTAGCGGGGGGTGAGCAGTTCTTC
J gene: TRBJ1-5; D gene: TRBD1; V gene: TRBV6-6; clone size: many; CDR3 protein: CASRGTGGQPQHF; CDR3 DNA: TGTGCCAGCAGGGGGACAGGGGGTCAGCCCCAGCATTTT
J gene: TRBJ2-5; D gene: .; V gene: TRBV11-2; clone size: many; CDR3 protein: CASSRNSGNSQETQYF; CDR3 DNA: TGTGCCAGCAGCCGGAATTCCGGGAACAGCCAAGAGACCCAGTACTTC
J gene: TRBJ1-1; D gene: .; V gene: TRBV7-8; clone size: few; CDR3 protein: CASSSQGQNTEAFF; CDR3 DNA: TGTGCCAGCAGCTCTCAGGGACAGAACACTGAAGCTTTCTTT
J gene: TRBJ1-1; D gene: .; V gene: TRBV5-1; clone size: many; CDR3 protein: CASSLTGTSNTEAFF; CDR3 DNA: TGCGCCAGCAGCTTAACCGGGACATCTAACACTGAAGCTTTCTTT
J gene: TRBJ1-2; D gene: .; V gene: TRBV20-1; clone size: .; CDR3 protein: CSATQPNYGYTF; CDR3 DNA: TGCAGTGCTACGCAGCCTAACTATGGCTACACCTTC
J gene: TRBJ2-4; D gene: TRBD1; V gene: TRBV9; clone size: few; CDR3 protein: CASSVDHRGQNIQYF; CDR3 DNA: TGTGCCAGCAGCGTAGATCACAGGGGTCAAAACATTCAGTACTTC
J gene: TRBJ2-2; D gene: TRBD1; V gene: TRBV5-1; clone size: many; CDR3 protein: CASSPQTGTGELFF; CDR3 DNA: TGCGCCAGCAGCCCACAGACAGGGACCGGGGAGCTGTTTTTT
J gene: TRBJ2-7; D gene: TRBD2; V gene: TRBV6-5; clone size: many; CDR3 protein: CASSYSNGRGGSYEQYF; CDR3 DNA: TGTGCCAGCAGTTACTCGAACGGGCGGGGGGGTTCCTACGAGCAGTACTTC
J gene: TRBJ2-4; D gene: .; V gene: TRBV11-2; clone size: .; CDR3 protein: CASSLGAVAKNIQYF; CDR3 DNA: TGTGCCAGCAGCTTAGGAGCGGTAGCCAAAAACATTCAGTACTTC
J gene: TRBJ2-4; D gene: TRBD1; V gene: TRBV6-2/TRBV6-3; clone size: many; CDR3 protein: CASRDRDKGKNIQYF; CDR3 DNA: TGTGCCAGCAGGGACAGGGATAAGGGCAAAAACATTCAGTACTTC
J gene: TRBJ2-3; D gene: .; V gene: TRBV2; clone size: few; CDR3 protein: CAAQGTFTDTQYF; CDR3 DNA: TGTGCCGCCCAGGGTACCTTCACAGATACGCAGTATTTT
J gene: TRBJ2-7; D gene: TRBD1; V gene: TRBV6-1; clone size: many; CDR3 protein: CASIAGTEIYEQYF; CDR3 DNA: TGTGCCAGCATTGCCGGGACAGAGATTTACGAGCAGTACTTC
J gene: TRBJ2-2; D gene: .; V gene: TRBV29-1; clone size: many; CDR3 protein: CSVEQEGGTGELFF; CDR3 DNA: TGCAGCGTTGAGCAGGAGGGGGGCACCGGGGAGCTGTTTTTT
J gene: TRBJ2-3; D gene: TRBD2; V gene: TRBV5-1; clone size: many; CDR3 protein: CASSFDGRSPDTQYF; CDR3 DNA: TGCGCCAGCAGCTTCGACGGGAGGAGCCCAGATACGCAGTATTTT
J gene: TRBJ2-7; D gene: TRBD2; V gene: TRBV7-2; clone size: many; CDR3 protein: CASSSKGGVSSYEQYF; CDR3 DNA: TGTGCCAGCAGCTCAAAGGGAGGGGTCAGCTCCTACGAGCAGTACTTC
J gene: TRBJ1-1; D gene: TRBD1; V gene: TRBV12-5; clone size: .; CDR3 protein: CANGLPLTGEDTEAFF; CDR3 DNA: TGTGCTAATGGTTTGCCTTTGACAGGGGAGGACACTGAAGCTTTCTTT
J gene: TRBJ2-7; D gene: .; V gene: TRBV20-1; clone size: many; CDR3 protein: CSASPDGTIYEQYF; CDR3 DNA: TGCAGTGCTAGCCCCGACGGAACAATCTACGAGCAGTACTTC
J gene: TRBJ2-7; D gene: .; V gene: TRBV6-1; clone size: many; CDR3 protein: CASSQFESYEQYF; CDR3 DNA: TGTGCCAGCAGCCAATTTGAATCCTACGAGCAGTACTTC
J gene: TRBJ2-2; D gene: TRBD1; V gene: TRBV10-1; clone size: many; CDR3 protein: CASSASRTGNTGELFF; CDR3 DNA: TGCGCCAGCAGTGCCTCCCGGACAGGGAACACCGGGGAGCTGTTTTTT
J gene: TRBJ2-7; D gene: TRBD1; V gene: TRBV15; clone size: many; CDR3 protein: CATSRTGSSYEQYF; CDR3 DNA: TGTGCCACCAGCAGGACAGGGAGCTCCTACGAGCAGTACTTC
J gene: TRBJ1-4; D gene: .; V gene: TRBV20-1; clone size: few; CDR3 protein: CSADDRTREKLFF; CDR3 DNA: TGCAGTGCTGACGACAGGACAAGAGAAAAACTGTTTTTT
J gene: TRBJ1-4; D gene: .; V gene: TRBV10-1; clone size: few; CDR3 protein: CASSPGFTEKLFF; CDR3 DNA: TGCGCCAGTTCTCCGGGGTTTACGGAAAAACTGTTTTTT
J gene: TRBJ2-3; D gene: TRBD2; V gene: TRBV5-5; clone size: many; CDR3 protein: CASSLPSGVWTDTQYF; CDR3 DNA: TGTGCCAGCAGCCTCCCTAGCGGGGTTTGGACAGATACGCAGTATTTT
J gene: TRBJ1-1; D gene: TRBD1; V gene: TRBV5-8; clone size: many; CDR3 protein: CASASGTAYTEAFF; CDR3 DNA: TGTGCCAGCGCCTCCGGGACAGCGTACACTGAAGCTTTCTTT
J gene: TRBJ1-1; D gene: .; V gene: TRBV5-1; clone size: many; CDR3 protein: CASSLVTVNTEAFF; CDR3 DNA: TGCGCCAGCAGCTTGGTCACTGTGAACACTGAAGCTTTCTTT
J gene: TRBJ2-3; D gene: .; V gene: TRBV7-2; clone size: .; CDR3 protein: CVSSFGSGFSTDTQYF; CDR3 DNA: TGTGTCAGCAGCTTCGGATCGGGGTTTAGCACAGATACGCAGTATTTT
J gene: TRBJ2-3; D gene: TRBD1; V gene: TRBV7-7; clone size: few; CDR3 protein: CASSSKQVTGKESDTQYF; CDR3 DNA: TGTGCCAGCAGCTCGAAACAGGTGACAGGGAAAGAGTCAGATACGCAGTATTTT
J gene: TRBJ1-5; D gene: .; V gene: TRBV20-1; clone size: .; CDR3 protein: CSANNQPQHF; CDR3 DNA: TGCAGTGCCAACAATCAGCCCCAGCATTTT
J gene: TRBJ2-3; D gene: TRBD1; V gene: TRBV7-8; clone size: many; CDR3 protein: CASSRGGPTDTQYF; CDR3 DNA: TGTGCCAGCAGTCGAGGGGGCCCCACAGATACGCAGTATTTT
J gene: TRBJ2-1; D gene: TRBD2; V gene: TRBV5-1; clone size: few; CDR3 protein: CASRKLAGGQDEQFF; CDR3 DNA: TGCGCCAGCAGGAAGCTAGCGGGGGGGCAGGATGAGCAGTTCTTC
J gene: TRBJ2-7; D gene: TRBD1; V gene: TRBV2; clone size: many; CDR3 protein: CASSEISGQGSYEQYF; CDR3 DNA: TGTGCCAGCAGTGAGATTTCCGGACAGGGATCCTACGAGCAGTACTTC
J gene: TRBJ1-1; D gene: .; V gene: TRBV29-1; clone size: many; CDR3 protein: CSVVRVSLNTEAFF; CDR3 DNA: TGCAGCGTTGTTAGAGTCAGCCTGAACACTGAAGCTTTCTTT
J gene: TRBJ2-6; D gene: .; V gene: TRBV13; clone size: .; CDR3 protein: CASSFWGSGANVLTF; CDR3 DNA: TGTGCCAGCAGCTTTTGGGGCTCTGGGGCCAACGTCCTGACTTTC
J gene: TRBJ1-2; D gene: TRBD1; V gene: TRBV6-5; clone size: many; CDR3 protein: CASSWGQGYGYTF; CDR3 DNA: TGTGCCAGCAGTTGGGGACAGGGCTATGGCTACACCTTC
J gene: TRBJ2-5; D gene: .; V gene: TRBV6-6; clone size: many; CDR3 protein: CASSYGQETQYF; CDR3 DNA: TGTGCCAGCAGTTATGGCCAAGAGACCCAGTACTTC
J gene: TRBJ2-3; D gene: TRBD2; V gene: TRBV7-8; clone size: few; CDR3 protein: CASSPGLAGGTGRDTQYF; CDR3 DNA: TGTGCCAGCAGCCCGGGACTAGCGGGAGGGACCGGGAGAGATACGCAGTATTTT
J gene: TRBJ1-4; D gene: .; V gene: TRBV5-1; clone size: many; CDR3 protein: CASSLARTADEKLFF; CDR3 DNA: TGCGCCAGCAGCTTGGCGCGGACAGCCGATGAAAAACTGTTTTTT
J gene: TRBJ2-7; D gene: TRBD2; V gene: TRBV6-5; clone size: many; CDR3 protein: CASSYSILAGTYEQYF; CDR3 DNA: TGTGCCAGCAGTTACTCGATTCTAGCGGGAACCTACGAGCAGTACTTC
J gene: TRBJ2-1; D gene: .; V gene: TRBV19; clone size: many; CDR3 protein: CASSPGIYNEQFF; CDR3 DNA: TGTGCCAGTAGCCCTGGAATCTACAATGAGCAGTTCTTC
J gene: TRBJ2-3; D gene: .; V gene: TRBV4-1; clone size: few; CDR3 protein: CASSQGLRDTDTQYF; CDR3 DNA: TGCGCCAGCAGCCAGGGTTTGCGGGACACAGATACGCAGTATTTT
J gene: TRBJ1-4; D gene: .; V gene: TRBV6-1; clone size: many; CDR3 protein: CASSRGTGQEKLFF; CDR3 DNA: TGTGCCAGCAGTAGGGGCACAGGGCAGGAAAAACTGTTTTTT
J gene: TRBJ2-3; D gene: .; V gene: TRBV10-3; clone size: many; CDR3 protein: CAISSASSTDTQYF; CDR3 DNA: TGTGCCATCTCTAGCGCCTCTAGCACAGATACGCAGTATTTT